The rows below give T cell receptor beta chains drawn from one sample of a study of T cells in Graves' hyperthyroidism and ophthalmopathy. Each CDR3 protein gets one entry after TCRdb re-called the multiplex PCR reads with MiXCR. The data hold approximately 520,000 distinct CDR3 sequences, with approximately 25% observed a single time. The source material was blood. The receptors stem from a woman aged 25 to 45 with Graves' ophthalmopathy. Each CDR3 is given with its conserved first and last residue. The D gene is left open where the match is weak. A row's size may be missing; if present it is once, few, many or a size class.

. | many | TRBJ2-7 | TRBV4-1 | TGCGCCAGCAGCCACCCAGACAGGTCTCTCTACGAGCAGTACTTC | CASSHPDRSLYEQYF
. | . | TRBJ1-2 | TRBV20-1 | TGCAGTGCTAGAGAGCTACGTTTGTGGGGTCTCTATGGCTACACCTTC | CSARELRLWGLYGYTF
. | . | TRBJ2-5 | TRBV6-1 | TGTGCCAGCACCCTGACCTACCGGGGCGGAGAGACCCAGTACTTC | CASTLTYRGGETQYF
TRBD1 | . | TRBJ2-7 | TRBV20-1 | TGCAGTGCTAGGTCTAGGGCAGGGGGCTACGAGCAGTACTTC | CSARSRAGGYEQYF
TRBD1 | many | TRBJ1-1 | TRBV24-1 | TGTGCCACCAGTGATTTGCACAGGGGGATGAACACTGAAGCTTTCTTT | CATSDLHRGMNTEAFF
. | many | TRBJ2-7 | TRBV6-1 | TGTGCCAGCAGTGCGGTGTCAGCCGGCGAGCAGTACTTC | CASSAVSAGEQYF
. | many | TRBJ1-5 | TRBV25-1 | TGTGCCAGCAGTGAAGTATCTAGGGTTGTGATGAGCAATCAGCCCCAGCATTTT | CASSEVSRVVMSNQPQHF
. | many | TRBJ1-1 | TRBV15 | TGTGCCACCAGCGGCAGGGCATGGGCTGAAGCTTTCTTT | CATSGRAWAEAFF
TRBD2 | few | TRBJ2-7 | TRBV19 | TGTGCCAGTAGACCAGCGGGGGGGCCTTACGAGCAGTACTTC | CASRPAGGPYEQYF
. | many | TRBJ2-7 | TRBV6-2/TRBV6-3 | TGTGCCAGCAGCCGTAAATATCTGGAGGGGGACCGTCTTTCCTACGAGCAGTACTTC | CASSRKYLEGDRLSYEQYF